This TCR beta chain was obtained from a study of cytomegalovirus exposure and HLA in healthy donors. In regard to this clone: The antigen is not known.

General observations from the study: Using a false discovery rate of 0.05, a later analysis showed that 16,951 TCR beta sequences were associated with HLA alleles.

The PCR ran on 60 Vbeta and 13 Jbeta primers. Original handling: Later analysis identified 65 million to 80 million unique TCR beta chains, roughly 11 million shared. Only in-frame clones appear in the TCRdb table, and some are missing; sequencing was by immunoSEQ multiplex PCR. V and J calls and clone size are those listed in that table; D and trimming were worked out from the DNA. The sample has 130,000 or so clones; the top ten hold under 2%. In germline, CDR1 is MNHEY, CDR2 SVGAGI. Trimming stripped 8 bases from V and 0 bases from J, with 14 bases between. This CDR3 spans 15 amino acids. The gene calls are TRBV6-5 and TRBJ2-1, with D tentatively TRBD2 (6 bases). This receptor was identified in a man between 18 and 35 years old in good health and CMV-seronegative. What was sequenced was PBMCs. The CDR3 protein is CASSWGVTSYNEQFF. CDR3 DNA sequence: TGTGCCAGCTCATGGGGGGTCACCTCCTACAATGAGCAGTTCTTC.